This TCR beta chain was captured by sequencing in a study of T cell repertoires in cytomegalovirus infection. From the reads, TCRdb called clonotypes with MiXCR, one entry per CDR3 protein. The profile shows tens of thousands of distinct CDR3 sequences, roughly 20% of them singletons. CDR1 SGHVS and CDR2 FQNEAQ come from the germline V gene. This CDR3 comprises 21 residues. The ends were cut back, 1 base at V and 0 bases at J, with 25 bases in the middle. In regard to this clonotype: Its antigen remains unknown.

The chain carries TRBV7-8 and TRBJ1-3, with D unresolved. Source: CD8+ T cells from cultured PBMCs, taken from culture after CMV antigen stimulation. The source is a human donor in good health (CMV status not recorded). Some clones in this sample may be carry-over from other donors' samples. The CDR3 nucleotides read TGTGCCAGCAGCTTAGAACTATGGGAGCCTCTACGGCACAGCTCTGGAAACACCATATATTTT. It specifies CASSLELWEPLRHSSGNTIYF.